This paragraph reports one T cell receptor (beta chain). A Seattle source enrolled patients during active infection and followed them longitudinally. This sample stems from a study of blood T cell repertoires in COVID-19. Looking at the study overall: Sources were T cells, B-cell-depleted T cells, or PBMCs; the material itself was cDNA or gDNA.

Germline V gene sequence: CDR1 KGHSH, CDR2 LQKENI. The ends lost 4 bases at V and 7 bases at J; junction bases unmatched: 17. This CDR3 spans 19 amino acids. In the original workflow: Nucleated cell counts were estimated from reference gene primer amplification. Generated by immunoSEQ multiplex PCR, the TCRdb table keeps only in-frame clones and is missing some. That table gives V, J and clone size, and the DNA gave D and trimming. The data show 150,000 to 180,000 clones, 70% to 85% seen once. This receptor was obtained from a man between 60 and 75 years old with COVID-19, enrolled during active disease. V usage is TRBV18 and J usage is TRBJ1-4; 11 nucleotides align to TRBD1. Material: peripheral blood. The CDR3, as DNA: TGTGCCAGCTCACTAAATCCGGGACAGGGGGTTGATTGGACTGAAAAACTGTTTTTT. This gives the protein CASSLNPGQGVDWTEKLFF.